This T cell receptor (beta chain) was captured by sequencing in a study of blood T cells in healthy people across ages. Primed by a sample-barcoded 5' primer and a J-beta primer mix, a second PCR proceeded for 7 to 11 cycles. A single record per CDR3 protein comes from TCRdb applying MiXCR to the 5' RACE reads. The sample records roughly 680,000 distinct CDR3 sequences, around 48% being singletons. Overall study findings and caveats: The authors considered diversity estimates from one million T cells to be underestimates. Older individuals had lower TCR beta diversity per million T cells (the decline was roughly linear).

V lost 8 bases to trimming and J lost 1 base, with 12 bases between them. Germline CDR1 reads MNHEY; CDR2 reads SMNVEV (reference sequence). The CDR3 length is 13 residues. About this clonotype: Antigen specificity is unknown.

Each donor's blood draw was approximately 10 milliliters of peripheral blood. This chain joins TRBV27 and TRBJ2-7; D possibly matches TRBD1 or TRBD2 (5 bases each). Sequencing used blood. The source is a woman aged 60-75 years in good health. The CDR3 loop reads CASRDPESYEQYF. The CDR3 DNA reads as TGTGCCAGCCGGGACCCCGAATCCTACGAGCAGTACTTC.